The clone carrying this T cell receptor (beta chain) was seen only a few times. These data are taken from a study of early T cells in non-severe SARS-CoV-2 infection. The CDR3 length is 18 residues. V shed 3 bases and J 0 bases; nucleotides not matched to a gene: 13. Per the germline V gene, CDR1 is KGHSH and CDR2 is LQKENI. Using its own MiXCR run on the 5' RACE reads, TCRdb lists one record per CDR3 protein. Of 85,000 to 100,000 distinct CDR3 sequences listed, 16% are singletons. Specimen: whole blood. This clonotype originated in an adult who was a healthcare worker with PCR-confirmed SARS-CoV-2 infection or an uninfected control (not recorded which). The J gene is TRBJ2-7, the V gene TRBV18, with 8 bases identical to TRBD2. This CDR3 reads CASSPGASGGPSSYEQYF. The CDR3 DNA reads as TGTGCCAGCTCACCCGGAGCCAGCGGGGGCCCGAGCTCCTACGAGCAGTACTTC.